This is a list of T cell receptor beta chains from one sample in a study of blood T cell repertoires in COVID-19. Generated by immunoSEQ multiplex PCR, the TCRdb table keeps only in-frame clones and is missing some. The sample includes approximately 240,000 clones, 75% to 85% of them seen just once. The specimen sequenced was peripheral blood. The origin of the receptors is a woman aged 25 to 45 with COVID-19, enrolled during active disease. Each CDR3 is given with its conserved first and last residue. D genes are given only for firm matches. Some rows have no size entry. The others give once, few or many, or a class for an expanded clone.

j_call | d_call | clone_size | v_call | cdr3_nt | cdr3_aa
TRBJ2-7 | - | - | TRBV19 | TGTGCCAGTTCCCTCCACCTCAGCTACGAGCAGTACTTC | CASSLHLSYEQYF
TRBJ2-7 | TRBD2 | few | TRBV19 | TGTGCCAGTAAGGGTAGCGGGGGGCGGTACGAGCAGTACTTC | CASKGSGGRYEQYF
TRBJ2-4 | TRBD1 | - | TRBV18 | TGTGCCAGCTCACCACTGACGGGACAGGGACTAGCCAAAAACATTCAGTACTTC | CASSPLTGQGLAKNIQYF
TRBJ2-7 | TRBD1 | - | TRBV29-1 | TGCAGCGCGGGACAGGGGGTATACGAGCAGTACTTC | CSAGQGVYEQYF
TRBJ1-5 | - | - | TRBV2 | TGTGCCAGCACCCGGGAGGGTTCTGGCAGCAATCAGCCCCAGCATTTT | CASTREGSGSNQPQHF
TRBJ1-5 | - | - | TRBV7-2 | TGTGCCAGCAGCCGCCCTGGGCGCGGCAATCAGCCCCAGCATTTT | CASSRPGRGNQPQHF
TRBJ2-1 | - | - | TRBV10-3 | TGTGCCGGGGGACTCCTCGCCAATGAGCAGTTCTTC | CAGGLLANEQFF
TRBJ1-1 | TRBD1 | - | TRBV30 | TGTGCCTGCGCCTCCGGGACAGGAGAATCCAACACTGAAGCTTTCTTT | CACASGTGESNTEAFF
TRBJ2-5 | - | few | TRBV5-1 | TGCGCCAGCAGCTTGGCCGGGGACCAAGAGACCCAGTACTTC | CASSLAGDQETQYF
TRBJ1-6 | TRBD1 | - | TRBV18 | TGTGCCAGCTCCCTCTGGGACAGCCAACCTTATAATTCACCCCTCCACTTT | CASSLWDSQPYNSPLHF
TRBJ2-1 | - | - | TRBV9 | TGTGCCAGCAGCGTAGTAGGGGTGAGTGAGCAGTTCTTC | CASSVVGVSEQFF
TRBJ1-2 | TRBD1 | - | TRBV19 | TGTGCCAGTAGTATGCTTGATCAGGGGGCCAGCTATGGCTACACCTTC | CASSMLDQGASYGYTF
TRBJ1-3 | TRBD1 | - | TRBV7-2 | TGTGCCAGCAGCTTAGCGGACAGGGGGCTGTCTGGAAACACCATATATTTT | CASSLADRGLSGNTIYF
TRBJ2-1 | TRBD1 | - | TRBV19 | TGTGCCAGTACCCGGATACAGGGGGCAGACCTCAATGAGCAGTTCTTC | CASTRIQGADLNEQFF